This is a list of T cell receptor beta chains from one sample in a study of blood T cell repertoires in COVID-19. Measured with immunoSEQ multiplex PCR; TCRdb has only the in-frame clones, and not every one. This repertoire shows about 140,000 clones, around 81% found once; its top ten account for around 1.5%. Sample: peripheral blood. These receptor sequences come from a human donor in a cohort sampled during active COVID-19. CDR3s include the opening cysteine and the closing phenylalanine or tryptophan. A D gene is named only where the DNA matches it firmly. For some rows the clone size is stated as once, few or many, or as a class when expanded; others skip it.

D	J	V	size	DNA	CDR3
NA	TRBJ1-2	TRBV28	NA	TGTGCCAGCAGGCCCGACAGCTATGGCTACACCTTC	CASRPDSYGYTF
NA	TRBJ1-6	TRBV5-1	NA	TGCGCCAGCACCCAGAGGGGGGGAGGAAATTCACCCCTCCACTTT	CASTQRGGGNSPLHF
NA	TRBJ2-7	TRBV7-2	few	TGTGCCAGCAGCTTTGGTTCACAGAGATTCTCCTACGAGCAGTACTTC	CASSFGSQRFSYEQYF
NA	TRBJ1-5	TRBV28	NA	TGTGCCAGCAGTTTCTTCGACTTGGGTCGTCAGCCCCAGCATTTT	CASSFFDLGRQPQHF
NA	TRBJ1-4	TRBV5-5	once	TGTGCCAGCAGCCGGGGGGAGGGCGTAACTAATGAAAAACTGTTTTTT	CASSRGEGVTNEKLFF
TRBD1	TRBJ1-2	TRBV18	NA	TGTGCCAGCTCACAAGGACAGGATGGCTACACCTTC	CASSQGQDGYTF
NA	TRBJ2-7	TRBV4-3	once	TGCGCCAGCAGCCAAGAGAATAGTCCCTCCTACGAGCAGTACTTC	CASSQENSPSYEQYF
NA	TRBJ1-3	TRBV18	NA	TGTGCCAGCTCACCGGCAGGGTACAACTCTGGAAACACCATATATTTT	CASSPAGYNSGNTIYF
NA	TRBJ1-3	TRBV5-5	once	TGTGCCAGCAAGCTCGCCTCTGGAAACACCATATATTTT	CASKLASGNTIYF
NA	TRBJ2-1	TRBV5-1	few	TGCGCCAGCAGGCGGGACTTGTCCCCCTACAATGAGCAGTTCTTC	CASRRDLSPYNEQFF
NA	TRBJ1-4	TRBV28	NA	TGTGCCAGCAAAGAAGGAGTGAGGGAAAAACTGTTTTTT	CASKEGVREKLFF
NA	TRBJ2-3	TRBV5-1	NA	TGCGCCAGCAGCTTGGTTGCTTCAGGCACAGATACGCAGTATTTT	CASSLVASGTDTQYF
NA	TRBJ2-3	TRBV24-1	NA	TGTGCCACCAGTGACTACAGGGGAGGTGAGACAGATACGCAGTATTTT	CATSDYRGGETDTQYF
TRBD1	TRBJ1-2	TRBV5-5	NA	TGTGCCAGCAGCTTGGCTGGACAGGGGGCTGGTGGCTACACCTTC	CASSLAGQGAGGYTF
NA	TRBJ2-2	TRBV30	NA	TGTGCCTGGAGTAGGGGGAGTGGACGCCCGGGGGAGCTGTTTTTT	CAWSRGSGRPGELFF
TRBD2	TRBJ2-7	TRBV13	NA	TGTGCCAGCAGCCAACTGGGACTAGCGGACTCCTACGAGCAGTACTTC	CASSQLGLADSYEQYF
NA	TRBJ1-1	TRBV4-1	NA	TGCGCCAGCAGTAAACAGCTGAACACTGAAGCTTTCTTT	CASSKQLNTEAFF
NA	TRBJ1-5	TRBV6-5	NA	TGTGCCAGCAGCGTACAGCAAAATCAGCCCCAGCATTTT	CASSVQQNQPQHF
NA	TRBJ1-1	TRBV28	NA	TGTGCCAGCAGTTTAGAAGGCAGGGTGCGATTGGATTTCTTT	CASSLEGRVRLDFF
NA	TRBJ2-7	TRBV29-1	NA	TGCAGCGTTTCGACAGCCTCCTACGAGCAGTACTTC	CSVSTASYEQYF
NA	TRBJ2-5	TRBV5-1	NA	TGCGCCAGCAGGTTTGAGGCCAGCCAAGAGACCCAGTACTTC	CASRFEASQETQYF
NA	TRBJ1-5	TRBV12-5	few	TGTGCTAGTGGGGGTAGGGGGAATCAGCCCCAGCATTTT	CASGGRGNQPQHF
TRBD2	TRBJ2-3	TRBV2	few	TGTGCCAGCAGGGAGATCGGGGGGGCGTCAGATACGCAGTATTTT	CASREIGGASDTQYF
TRBD2	TRBJ2-1	TRBV7-3	NA	TGTGCCAGCAGCTTAACCTCGAGCGGGAGAGGCTACAATGAGCAGTTCTTC	CASSLTSSGRGYNEQFF
NA	TRBJ2-1	TRBV6-5	NA	TGTGCCAGCCACTATGGTCGGGGTAAAGTCAATGAGCAGTTCTTC	CASHYGRGKVNEQFF
NA	TRBJ2-5	TRBV6-6	NA	TGTGCCAGCAGCCCTAGGAACATTCCGGAGACCCAGTACTTC	CASSPRNIPETQYF
TRBD1	TRBJ1-2	TRBV28	NA	TGTGCCAGCAGTTTATGGGCAGGGGGTGGCTACACCTTC	CASSLWAGGGYTF
TRBD1	TRBJ2-2	TRBV2	NA	TGTGCCAGCACCCGACAGGGGAGCACCGGGGAGCTGTTTTTT	CASTRQGSTGELFF
TRBD1	TRBJ1-1	TRBV19	few	TGTGCCAGTAGTCTTCGACAGGGCCCGTACACTGAAGCTTTCTTT	CASSLRQGPYTEAFF
NA	TRBJ2-7	TRBV28	NA	TGTGCCAGCAGCCGGACAGGGGCGCGGGGGGAGGAGTACTTC	CASSRTGARGEEYF
NA	TRBJ1-2	TRBV10-3	NA	TGTGCCATCAGCGCCTCAGGGGTCCTTTGGTATGGCTACACCTTC	CAISASGVLWYGYTF
TRBD1	TRBJ2-3	TRBV2	NA	TGTGCCAGCAGTGTATTCGACAGGGAGACAGATACGCAGTATTTT	CASSVFDRETDTQYF
TRBD2	TRBJ2-1	TRBV11-2	NA	TGTGCCAGCAGCTTTCTGGCGGGAGGGTGGCACTTCGATGAGCAGTTCTTC	CASSFLAGGWHFDEQFF
NA	TRBJ2-2	TRBV7-3	few	TGTGCCAGCAGACGGGTCCTAGGCACCGGGGAGCTGTTTTTT	CASRRVLGTGELFF
TRBD2	TRBJ2-7	TRBV11-2	NA	TGTGCCAGCAGCCCATGGGGCCTAGCGGGGGTCTCCTACGAGCAGTACTTC	CASSPWGLAGVSYEQYF
NA	TRBJ2-5	TRBV7-2	NA	TGTGCCAGCAGCTTAGCGATAGGCGGACAGCCCCGGCTTCCGTACCAAGAGACCCAGTACTTC	CASSLAIGGQPRLPYQETQYF
TRBD1	TRBJ2-1	TRBV4-2	NA	TGTGCCAGCAGCCAGCCATCGGGACAGGGGTACAATGAGCAGTTCTTC	CASSQPSGQGYNEQFF
NA	TRBJ1-2	TRBV19	NA	TGTGCCACCCTTACCGGCGGGAGAAACCAGTGGGGCTACACCTTC	CATLTGGRNQWGYTF
NA	TRBJ1-2	TRBV5-1	NA	TGCGCCAGCAGCTTGCGTCCAGGCTACTTCTATGGCTACACCTTC	CASSLRPGYFYGYTF
NA	TRBJ2-2	TRBV5-1	NA	TGCGCCAGCAGCTTGGAGGGCAGGGGTATTACCGGGGAGCTGTTTTTT	CASSLEGRGITGELFF
NA	TRBJ2-7	TRBV28	once	TGTGCCAGCTGCCCTCGACAGAGAAGCTCCTACGAGCAGTACTTC	CASCPRQRSSYEQYF
NA	TRBJ1-2	TRBV9	NA	TGTGCCAGCAGCGTGGGAACAGCCCCCGAGACAGGTCATGGCTACACCTTC	CASSVGTAPETGHGYTF
TRBD1	TRBJ1-1	TRBV6-6	NA	TGTGCCAGCAGTCACGGGGGCAGGGGGTCTCGAACTGAAGCTTTCTTT	CASSHGGRGSRTEAFF
NA	TRBJ1-5	TRBV9	few	TGTGCCAGCAGCATTGATCCAGGGGGCAATCAGCCCCAGCATTTT	CASSIDPGGNQPQHF
NA	TRBJ2-5	TRBV6-1	once	TGTGCCAGCAGTGAACGGGGCAGGGGAAGTGAGACCCAGTACTTC	CASSERGRGSETQYF
NA	TRBJ2-3	TRBV5-1	NA	TGCGCCAGCAGCCCCTCCACCCAGGGCACAGATACGCAGTATTTT	CASSPSTQGTDTQYF
NA	TRBJ2-1	TRBV5-1	NA	TGCGCCAGCAGCTTGAGTCCCGCTGGGCATGAGCAGTTCTTC	CASSLSPAGHEQFF
TRBD2	TRBJ2-7	TRBV5-1	NA	TGCGCCAGCAGCTTGGCCCCCCGGGGGGTAGCGGGAGACTACGAGCAGTACTTC	CASSLAPRGVAGDYEQYF